Sequencing of this T cell receptor beta chain was carried out in a study of blood T cell repertoires in COVID-19. Study background: The origin of the acute and convalescent COVID-19 samples was the United States, Italy and Spain. The cDNA or gDNA used as material had been derived from T cells, B-cell-depleted T cells, or PBMCs.

Seattle patients were enrolled while actively infected and followed longitudinally. Original analysis: Estimates of nucleated cell counts were drawn from the amplification of reference gene primers. The assay was immunoSEQ multiplex PCR, and TCRdb's table has in-frame clones only and misses some. D and trimming come from the DNA, and the V and J calls and clone size come from that table. The sample holds 250,000 to 300,000 clones, 85% to 90% seen once. Germline CDR1 is GTSNPN and CDR2 is SVGIG (reference sequence). With 2 bases removed from V and 0 bases from J, the gap between germline ends came to 5 bases. The CDR3 is 13 residues long.

The chain couples TRBV30 to TRBJ1-5; D remains unclear. Sequencing input: peripheral blood. This sequence originates from a woman aged 25 to 45 with COVID-19, enrolled during active disease. CDR3: CAWSQNSNQPQHF. The CDR3 DNA reads as TGTGCCTGGAGTCAGAATAGCAATCAGCCCCAGCATTTT.